Below are 2 T cell receptor beta chains sequenced from a single sample in a study of T-cell memory formation after mild COVID-19. MiXCR, run by TCRdb on the 5' RACE reads, gives a single entry per CDR3 protein. The data hold 400,000 to 550,000 distinct CDR3 sequences, with 25% observed a single time. Sequencing was done on a sample of PBMCs or a T cell subset sorted from them (not recorded which). These receptors were taken from an adult woman who had mild COVID-19 (a few samples of this study predate the infection). Cell type and time point are not known.

There are a few counts of this clonotype. The chain couples TRBV4-3 to TRBJ1-1; 7 nucleotides line up with TRBD1. The V and J ends lost 0 bases and 4 bases, in that order; junction bases with no gene match: 11. CDR1 is LGHNA, CDR2 YSLEER, per germline. There are 17 residues in the CDR3. The CDR3 here is CASSQERDREYATEAFF. The DNA for the CDR3 is TGCGCCAGCAGCCAAGAGAGAGACAGGGAATATGCCACTGAAGCTTTCTTT.

The V call is TRBV5-8, the J call TRBJ2-5, with TRBD1 identical over 8 bases. The length of the CDR3 is 16 residues. The junction had 8 bases not matched to a gene; V was cut back by 0 bases and J by 4 bases. Germline CDR1 and CDR2: SGHTS and YDEGEE. The CDR3 protein is CASSLVTGVGGETQYF. CDR3 DNA: TGTGCCAGCAGCTTGGTGACAGGGGTTGGCGGAGAGACCCAGTACTTC. Combining the CDR3 with reference TRBV5-8 and TRBJ2-5 gives the whole variable domain EAGVTQSPTHLIKTRGQQATLRCSPISGHTSVYWYQQALGLGLQFLLWYDEGEERNRGNFPPRFSGRQFPNYSSELNVNALELEDSALYLCASSLVTGVGGETQYFGPGTRLLVL.